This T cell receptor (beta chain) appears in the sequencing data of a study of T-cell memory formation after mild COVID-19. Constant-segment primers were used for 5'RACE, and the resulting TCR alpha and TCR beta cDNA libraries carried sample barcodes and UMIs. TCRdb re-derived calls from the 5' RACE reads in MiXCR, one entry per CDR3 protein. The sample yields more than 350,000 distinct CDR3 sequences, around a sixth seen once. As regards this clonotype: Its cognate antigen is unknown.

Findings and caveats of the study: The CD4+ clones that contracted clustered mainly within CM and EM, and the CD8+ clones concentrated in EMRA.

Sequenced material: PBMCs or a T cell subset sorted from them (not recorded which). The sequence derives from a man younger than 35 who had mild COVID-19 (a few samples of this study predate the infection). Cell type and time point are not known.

The CDR3 DNA reads TGTGCCAGCAGCTCTAGACTCGGGGTAGGGGATACGCAGTATTTT. This sequence encodes CASSSRLGVGDTQYF. The chain recombines TRBV7-2 with TRBJ2-3; TRBD2 might be the D (5 bases). The CDR3 length is 15 residues. Germline CDR1 SGHTA, CDR2 FQGNSA. Trimming cost V 4 bases and J 6 bases, with 17 bases left between them.